The T cell receptor (beta chain) described here comes from a study of T cell changes during pregnancy in multiple sclerosis. TCRdb's table, derived via immunoSEQ multiplex PCR, lists solely in-frame clones and lacks some. The sample lists more than 60,000 clones; 75% to 95% were seen once. V lost 4 bases to trimming and J lost 6 bases; unmatched junction nucleotides: 4. The CDR3 contains 14 residues. Germline V gene lookup returns CDR1 SEHNR and CDR2 FQNEAQ (reference sequence). This TCR derives from a female donor in good health, enrolled as a control in a pregnancy study. The sample here was CD4+ T cells from peripheral blood mononuclear cells, taken in the third trimester of pregnancy. The rearrangement joins TRBV7-9 to TRBJ1-4, with 8 nucleotides matching TRBD1. CDR3 protein: CASSYLTGDEKLFF. The CDR3 DNA reads as TGTGCCAGCAGCTACCTGACAGGGGATGAAAAACTGTTTTTT.